The text below deals with one T cell receptor (beta chain). These data come from a study of blood T cell repertoires in COVID-19. Study-level background: From T cells, B-cell-depleted T cells, or PBMCs came the material, which was cDNA or gDNA.

CDR1 KGHSH and CDR2 LQKENI come from the germline V gene. V shed 3 bases and J 1 base; nucleotides not matched to a gene: 12. The CDR3 totals 17 residues. The authors' processing: Counts of nucleated cells, estimated from reference gene primer amplification, were obtained. TCRdb's copy holds only in-frame clones and misses some; the assay was immunoSEQ multiplex PCR. V and J calls and clone size are given by that table; D and trimming were obtained from the DNA. The table has around 260,000 clones, 70% to 90% seen once. The source is a woman aged 45-65 years with acute or convalescent COVID-19. Sequenced: peripheral blood. The chain combines TRBV18 with TRBJ2-7; 7 nucleotides agree with TRBD1. CDR3 bases: TGTGCCAGCTCACCCGCGTCTATGGCAGGGGGATCCTACGAGCAGTACTTC. The encoded protein is CASSPASMAGGSYEQYF.